The sample holds a few counts of the clone carrying this TCR beta chain. The antigen remains unidentified. The table came from immunoSEQ multiplex PCR; TCRdb's copy has only in-frame clones and leaves some out. This sample has 60,000 to 75,000 clones, with 65% to 85% found just once. These data are taken from a study of early stage breast cancer tumors. Study summary: Of some 17 invasive breast tumors, more than nine were hormone receptor-positive, HER2-negative. Samples were sequenced at about 9.7-fold average coverage. Whole-study findings and limits: Blood repertoires resembled normal breast more than tumor. Tumors had about 2.3-fold higher T cell density than normal breast.

V lost 6 bases and J lost 2; bases outside the gene matches: 7. The CDR3 covers 15 residues. From germline, CDR1 is MNHEY and CDR2 SVGAGI. This receptor was obtained from a person aged 40-50 years with breast cancer. This chain connects TRBV6-5 to TRBJ2-7, with 10 bases matching TRBD2. The sequenced sample consisted of blood. CDR3 residues: CASRLTSGDTYEQYF. The CDR3 DNA reads TGTGCCAGCAGATTAACTAGCGGGGACACCTACGAGCAGTACTTC.